The 29 T cell receptor beta chains below were found in one sample sequenced in a study of T-cell reconstitution after alpha-beta-depleted transplantation in children. Unique molecular identifiers tagged the TCRbeta library. Using its own MiXCR run on the PCR reads, TCRdb lists one record per CDR3 protein. The table shows some 550,000 distinct CDR3 sequences, with 23% occurring only once. The source was PBMCs, mostly from graft donor cells, collected 360 days after TCRalphabeta/CD19-depleted stem cell transplant. The source is a boy younger than two who had a stem cell transplant for acute myeloid leukemia, so the T cells may come from the graft donor.

The J gene is TRBJ2-1, the V gene TRBV2; the D gene could be TRBD1 or TRBD2 (6 bases each). This CDR3 comprises 17 residues. Germline lookup yields CDR1 SNHLY and CDR2 FYNNEI. Trimming pared 2 bases from V and 4 bases from J, leaving 18 bases between. The chain's CDR3 is CASSESRGDAHYNEQFF. The CDR3 bases are TGTGCCAGCAGTGAAAGTAGGGGGGACGCGCATTACAATGAGCAGTTCTTC.

The CDR3 nucleotides read TGCAGTGCACGGACTAGCGGGGGGCCCATTACCGAAAACATTCAGTACTTC. It specifies CSARTSGGPITENIQYF. This chain connects TRBV20-1 to TRBJ2-4, with 14 nucleotides matching TRBD2. This CDR3 has 17 amino acids. V gave up 6 bases and J gave up 5 bases; unmatched junction bases: 12. Per the germline V gene, CDR1 is DFQATT and CDR2 is SNEGSKA (reference sequence).

The V gene is TRBV9, the J gene TRBJ2-1; D is perhaps TRBD1 (5 bases). The CDR3 extends over 16 amino acids. Germline V gene lookup returns CDR1 SGDLS and CDR2 YYNGEE. Trimming shortened V by 0 bases and J by 3 bases, and 13 bases separated the two germline ends. The CDR3 sequence: CASSVEEQGSYNEQFF. The CDR3 DNA follows: TGTGCCAGCAGCGTAGAAGAGCAGGGTAGCTACAATGAGCAGTTCTTC.

V gene TRBV24-1 combines with J gene TRBJ2-5; tentatively, D is TRBD1 (6 bases). The CDR3 length is 16 residues. The germline V and J ends were trimmed by 1 base and 2 bases, with 13 bases remaining between them. Germline V gene data show CDR1 as KGHDR and CDR2 as SFDVKD. CDR3 sequence: CATSDFATGQQETQYF. DNA of the CDR3: TGTGCCACCAGTGATTTTGCGACCGGACAGCAAGAGACCCAGTACTTC.

This clonotype was seen repeatedly, ten times or more. This chain's CDR3 is CASSVLDSYSYEQYF. The CDR3 region has the DNA TGTGCCAGCAGCGTGCTGGACAGTTACTCCTACGAGCAGTACTTC. This chain uses TRBV7-9 with TRBJ2-7; D might be TRBD1 (6 bases). This CDR3 spans 15 amino acids. Germline V lookup: CDR1 SEHNR, CDR2 FQNEAQ (reference sequence). V gave up 5 bases and J gave up 0 bases, with 14 bases separating them. The full variable domain, in which reference TRBV7-9 and TRBJ2-7 provide the parts outside the CDR3, is DTGVSQNPRHKITKRGQNVTFRCDPISEHNRLYWYRQTLGQGPEFLTYFQNEAQLEKSRLLSDRFSAERPKGSFSTLEIQRTEQGDSAMYLCASSVLDSYSYEQYFGPGTRLTVT.

This clonotype was seen many times. The chain carries TRBV20-1 and TRBJ2-2; the match to TRBD1 covers 7 bases. CDR1 is DFQATT, CDR2 SNEGSKA, per germline (reference sequence). V shed 1 base, J shed 3 bases, and the junction held 14 bases outside the gene matches. The CDR3 runs to 18 residues. The CDR3 nucleotides are TGCAGTGCTAGAGCCCAGGGGGATCCCTTCCTATACACCGGGGAGCTGTTTTTT. It specifies CSARAQGDPFLYTGELFF.

This clonotype was seen only a few times. The chain carries TRBV6-1 and TRBJ1-2, with a possible D match to TRBD1 (5 bases). Per germline, CDR1 MNHNS and CDR2 SASEGT. The CDR3 is made up of 13 amino acids. Trimming stripped 3 bases from V and 7 bases from J, with 12 bases between. The CDR3 DNA is TGTGCCAGCAGTGATGAGGGGTATCGTGGCTACACCTTC. It encodes CASSDEGYRGYTF.

The genes are TRBV21-1 and TRBJ2-7; no check of the table's D call, TRBD1, against the DNA was made. TRBV21-1 represents a pseudogene. The CDR3 contains 14 residues. The CDR3 nucleotides are TGTGCCAGCAGCAAGGACAGGGGGGAAAACGAGCAGTACGTC. Protein product: CASSKDRGENEQYV.

This clonotype was counted only a few times. The chain uses TRBV7-2 and TRBJ2-4; maybe TRBD1 (7 bases). The V end was cut by 10 bases, the J end by 0 bases, with 19 bases between. Germline CDR1 is SGHTA and CDR2 is FQGNSA. The CDR3 consists of 16 residues. The CDR3 nucleotides are TGTGCCATCTCCAGGGGGGTGTCCCTAGCCAAAAACATTCAGTACTTC. Translating it yields CAISRGVSLAKNIQYF.

The table lists this clonotype with many counts. This chain links TRBV20-1 with TRBJ2-1; 10 bases line up with TRBD2. CDR1 and CDR2 (germline): DFQATT, SNEGSKA (reference sequence). The CDR3 covers 14 residues. The V gene end was trimmed by 5 bases and the J gene end by 5 bases; junction bases not matched to a gene: 6. Written as DNA, the CDR3 is TGCAGTGCTCTGACTAGCGGGTGGAACAATGAGCAGTTCTTC. Residues: CSALTSGWNNEQFF.

This clonotype was seen repeatedly, ten times or more. The rearrangement uses TRBV20-1 and TRBJ2-7; 7 bases are a match to TRBD1. Germline V gene sequence: CDR1 DFQATT, CDR2 SNEGSKA (reference sequence). V trimming: 1 base; J trimming: 3 bases; junction bases outside the gene matches: 6. CDR3 length equals 14 residues. The CDR3 bases are TGCAGTGCTAGAGCCCGGGACAGAATCTACGAGCAGTACTTC. It translates to CSARARDRIYEQYF.

This clonotype turned up a few times. The gene calls are TRBV6-5 and TRBJ2-5; D may correspond to TRBD1 or TRBD2 (5 bases each). The V end was cut by 1 base, the J end by 1 base, with 13 bases between. Germline values: CDR1 MNHEY, CDR2 SVGAGI. The CDR3 loop spans 16 amino acids. The CDR3: CASSYFLGELQETQYF. CDR3 coding DNA: TGTGCCAGCAGTTACTTCCTGGGGGAGCTCCAAGAGACCCAGTACTTC.

This clonotype has a count of ten or more. This chain links TRBV29-1 with TRBJ2-1, with no clear D. The CDR3 extends over 12 amino acids. Trimming left V 6 bases short and J 7 bases short, with 13 bases between. Looked up from germline, CDR1 is SQVTM and CDR2 is ANQGSEA. Here the CDR3 reads CSVAPPLNEQFF. CDR3 DNA: TGCAGCGTGGCGCCTCCCCTAAATGAGCAGTTCTTC.

Notes on this clonotype: An end of the junction differs from the germline gene, which may be a read error. This chain connects TRBV5-1 to TRBJ2-6, with a tentative D call TRBD1 (5 bases). Germline V gives CDR1 SGHRS, CDR2 YFSETQ. This CDR3 has 16 residues. CDR3 DNA sequence: TGCGCCAGCAGCTTGGGTCCTTCCTCTGGGGCCAACGTCCTGGCTTTC. Translated, it gives CASSLGPSSGANVLAF.

This clonotype showed up just a few times. The chain joins TRBV7-7 to TRBJ2-2; D is uncertain. Germline assignment: CDR1 SSHAT and CDR2 FNYEAQ (reference sequence). V lost 3 bases to trimming and J lost 4 bases, with 9 bases between them. This CDR3 has 14 amino acids. The DNA of the CDR3 is TGTGCCAGCAGCTTCGACGGCGTCACCGGGGAGCTGTTTTTT. This codes for CASSFDGVTGELFF. The variable domain in full, completed from reference TRBV7-7 and TRBJ2-2, reads GAGVSQSPRYKVTKRGQDVTLRCDPISSHATLYWYQQALGQGPEFLTYFNYEAQPDKSGLPSDRFSAERPEGSISTLTIQRTEQRDSAMYRCASSFDGVTGELFFGEGSRLTVL.

This clonotype was detected a few times. The chain carries TRBV20-1 and TRBJ2-3; no reliable D call. Trimming pared 0 bases from V and 6 bases from J, leaving 7 bases between. Germline lookup yields CDR1 DFQATT and CDR2 SNEGSKA (reference sequence). The CDR3 loop spans 12 amino acids. The CDR3 DNA reads as TGCAGTGCTAGAGAATATCCCGATACGCAGTATTTT. Translation gives CSAREYPDTQYF.

This clonotype appeared a single time. The CDR3 carries no conserved terminal phenylalanine or tryptophan, so it likely arises from a read error. The gene calls are TRBV5-6 and TRBJ1-1; D may be TRBD1 (5 bases). Germline V lookup: CDR1 SGHDT, CDR2 YYEEEE. V lost 4 bases and J lost 6, with 13 bases in between. The CDR3 covers 13 residues. CDR3 residues: CASSRGPPPEAFY. CDR3 bases: TGTGCCAGCAGCAGGGGACCGCCCCCTGAAGCTTTCTAT.

This clonotype was detected a few times. The V gene is TRBV7-9, the J gene TRBJ2-7; D not resolved. CDR3 length: 13 residues. Looked up from germline, CDR1 is SEHNR and CDR2 is FQNEAQ (reference sequence). With 1 base removed from V and 2 bases from J, the gap between germline ends came to 6 bases. CDR3 protein: CASSLEATYEQYV. In DNA form, the CDR3 reads TGTGCCAGCAGCTTAGAGGCGACCTACGAGCAGTACGTC.

This clonotype was detected only a few times. The gene calls are TRBV12-3 or TRBV12-4 and TRBJ2-5; D might be TRBD1 (6 bases). The CDR3 has 14 amino acids. V was cut by 5 bases and J by 4 bases, with 14 bases left in between. The CDR3 sequence is CASSRDIIRETQYF. The CDR3 DNA follows: TGTGCCAGCAGTCGGGACATAATCCGAGAGACCCAGTACTTC.

The V call is TRBV20-1, the J call TRBJ2-6; 9 bases line up with TRBD1. Germline-derived CDR1 and CDR2 are DFQATT and SNEGSKA (reference sequence). With 5 bases clipped from V and 0 bases from J, the junction kept 11 bases outside the gene matches. The CDR3 totals 18 residues. CDR3 sequence reads: CSAPTGGRENSGANVLTF. CDR3 nucleotides: TGCAGTGCTCCGACAGGGGGGAGAGAAAACTCTGGGGCCAACGTCCTGACTTTC.

This clonotype has a handful of counts. The chain is built from TRBV20-1 and TRBJ2-1, with D possibly matching TRBD2 (6 bases). The germline V and J ends were trimmed by 5 bases and 7 bases, with 27 bases remaining between them. CDR1 and CDR2 (germline): DFQATT, SNEGSKA (reference sequence). CDR3 length: 17 amino acids. The CDR3 DNA follows: TGCAGTGCTCTCACCCCTCTACTAGCTAACCCGACTAATGAGCAGTTCTTC. This codes for CSALTPLLANPTNEQFF.

This clonotype showed up just a few times. This sequence joins TRBV29-1 and TRBJ2-1, with D perhaps TRBD1 (5 bases). The V end lost 4 bases, the J end lost 3 bases, and 13 bases lay between the germline ends. This CDR3 comprises 14 residues. Germline loops: CDR1 SQVTM, CDR2 ANQGSEA. CDR3 sequence: CSVVSGSYYNEQFF. In nucleotides, the CDR3 is TGCAGCGTTGTCTCAGGGTCTTACTACAATGAGCAGTTCTTC.

This clonotype was counted between two and nine times. The chain has TRBV2 and TRBJ1-2, with D possibly TRBD1 on 5 matching bases. Germline V gene lookup returns CDR1 SNHLY and CDR2 FYNNEI. This CDR3 spans 16 amino acids. V was pared by 3 bases and J by 6 bases, with 20 bases between. In DNA form, the CDR3 reads TGTGCCAGCAGTGATTCCAGGGCAGTTAGGGGTAATGGCTACACCTTC. It specifies CASSDSRAVRGNGYTF.

The CDR3 coding sequence is TGTGCCATCAGTGGCTCGTGGACAGGGCCCTCCTCTGGGGCCAACGTCCTGACTTTC. It is translated as CAISGSWTGPSSGANVLTF. This rearrangement joins TRBV10-3 to TRBJ2-6; 8 bases fit TRBD1. Germline V CDR1 and CDR2: ENHRY, SYGVKD. The junction had 11 bases not matched to a gene; V was cut back by 4 bases and J by 0 bases. The CDR3 has 19 amino acids.

This clonotype was detected ten times or more. J is TRBJ2-2 and V is TRBV9, with 7 bases aligning to TRBD2. Germline V lookup: CDR1 SGDLS, CDR2 YYNGEE. The CDR3 length is 16 residues. V was clipped by 0 bases and J by 4 bases; unmatched bases: 6. Written as DNA, the CDR3 is TGTGCCAGCAGCGTAGACCAGCCTAGCGGCACCGGGGAGCTGTTTTTT. Protein: CASSVDQPSGTGELFF.

This clonotype was counted a few times. V and J are TRBV15 and TRBJ2-7; tentative D call: TRBD2 (5 bases). Germline loops: CDR1 LNHNV, CDR2 YYDKDF (reference sequence). V lost 5 bases and J lost 6, with 11 bases in between. The CDR3 runs 12 residues. The CDR3, as DNA: TGTGCCACCAGCGAGGGCTCGCTCGAGCAGTACTTC. Translation: CATSEGSLEQYF.

This rearrangement joins TRBV6-5 to TRBJ2-1; the match to TRBD2 covers 9 bases. The germline V gene has CDR1 MNHEY and CDR2 SVGAGI. V dropped 6 bases and J dropped 2; count of bases not matched to a gene: 5. The CDR3 has 15 amino acids. The DNA of the CDR3 is TGTGCCAGCAGCTATGGGACTAGCCCCTACAATGAGCAGTTCTTC. Encoded protein: CASSYGTSPYNEQFF.

The rearrangement uses TRBV12-3 or TRBV12-4 and TRBJ1-1; possible D gene TRBD1, 6 bases. V was cut by 3 bases and J by 4 bases, with 12 bases left in between. The CDR3 sequence is 14 residues long. The DNA for the CDR3 is TGTGCCAGCAGTTTTGTCCAGGGGAGCACTGAAGCTTTCTTT. This translates into CASSFVQGSTEAFF.

This clonotype has only a few counts. The V and J genes are TRBV7-9 and TRBJ2-6; D possibly uses TRBD1 or TRBD2 (5 bases each). Germline loops: CDR1 SEHNR, CDR2 FQNEAQ (reference sequence). This CDR3 has 16 residues. V was clipped by 5 bases and J by 0 bases, with 11 bases between them. This chain's CDR3 is CASSQGTISGANVLTF. The CDR3 DNA reads TGTGCCAGCAGCCAAGGGACCATCTCTGGGGCCAACGTCCTGACTTTC.